This entry describes one T cell receptor beta chain. The method was immunoSEQ multiplex PCR; TCRdb's version includes in-frame clones alone and lacks a portion of them. Of 150,000 to 200,000 clones listed, less than 90% are singletons. Two negative PCRs, clearance, or symptom resolution had been documented for recovered Cohort 3 donors. From germline, CDR1 is SGHTA and CDR2 FQGNSA. V shed 3 bases, J shed 5 bases, and the junction held 10 bases outside the gene matches. CDR3 length: 17 residues. This record belongs to a study of blood T cell repertoires in COVID-19. The clonotype was recovered from a woman between 45 and 60 years old who had recovered from COVID-19. The rearrangement uses TRBV7-2 and TRBJ1-2; 12 bases fit TRBD1. The sequenced material came from PBMCs or T cells enriched from blood (not recorded which). CDR3 DNA: TGTGCCAGCAGCTTCAAATCCGGGACAGGGGGCGATTATGGCTACACCTTC. Protein product: CASSFKSGTGGDYGYTF.